This T cell receptor beta chain was sequenced for a study of T cell responses to AZD1222 COVID-19 vaccine. Overall study results and limits: Researchers took repertoire samples only after the peak T cell response had come. Mostly white British, mostly female donors; authors suggested clonal diversity may be underestimated. Rises in breadth and depth of Spike-specific TCRs came after two AZD1222 doses. Only 5 or 6 individuals given AZD1222 were seropositive at baseline.

As concerns this clone: Its antigen is unknown.

Some clones are missing from TCRdb's copy, which holds only in-frame ones; the method was immunoSEQ multiplex PCR. The repertoire holds about 220,000 clones, about 92% seen once, with 1% in the top ten. V shed 8 bases and J shed 0 bases, with 15 bases lying between them. There are 15 residues in the CDR3. The V and J genes are TRBV5-3 and TRBJ1-5, with D possibly TRBD1 on 5 matching bases. TRBV5-3 is designated an ORF whose function remains uncertain. Sequencing was performed on peripheral blood, taken on day 0 of MenACWY control vaccination. The receptor was derived from an adult in good health. Here the CDR3 reads CARSGLTHSNQPQHF. The DNA for the CDR3 is TGTGCCAGGTCGGGACTTACTCATAGCAATCAGCCCCAGCATTTT.